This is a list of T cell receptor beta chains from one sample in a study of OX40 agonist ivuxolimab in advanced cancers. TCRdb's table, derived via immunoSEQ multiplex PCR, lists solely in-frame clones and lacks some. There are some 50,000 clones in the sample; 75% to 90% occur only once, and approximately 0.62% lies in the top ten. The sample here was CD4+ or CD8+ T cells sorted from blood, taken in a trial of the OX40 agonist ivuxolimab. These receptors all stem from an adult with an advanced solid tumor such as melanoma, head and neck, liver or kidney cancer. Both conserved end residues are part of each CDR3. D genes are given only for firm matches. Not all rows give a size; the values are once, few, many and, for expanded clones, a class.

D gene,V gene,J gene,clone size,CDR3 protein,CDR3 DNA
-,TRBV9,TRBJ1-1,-,CASSVEGQSTEAFF,TGTGCCAGCAGCGTAGAGGGGCAAAGCACTGAAGCTTTCTTT
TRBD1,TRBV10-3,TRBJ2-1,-,CAISQGASPYNEQFF,TGTGCCATTAGCCAGGGGGCATCCCCCTACAATGAGCAGTTCTTC
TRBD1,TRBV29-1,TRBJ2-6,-,CSVTGTGPSGANVLTF,TGCAGCGTGACCGGGACAGGCCCCTCTGGGGCCAACGTCCTGACTTTC
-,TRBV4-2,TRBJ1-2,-,CASSQITITGTTPIPHGYTF,TGTGCCAGCAGCCAAATCACCATAACAGGGACAACTCCTATACCCCATGGCTACACCTTC
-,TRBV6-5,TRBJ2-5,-,CASTGPQETQYF,TGTGCCAGCACTGGGCCCCAAGAGACCCAGTACTTC
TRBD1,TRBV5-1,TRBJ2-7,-,CASSWTGGDYEQYF,TGCGCCAGCAGCTGGACAGGGGGCGATTACGAGCAGTACTTC
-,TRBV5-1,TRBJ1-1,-,CASSIRTDTEAFF,TGCGCCAGCAGCATACGGACGGACACTGAAGCTTTCTTT
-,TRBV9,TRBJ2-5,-,CASSPEAVEETQYF,TGTGCCAGCAGCCCAGAGGCGGTAGAGGAGACCCAGTACTTC
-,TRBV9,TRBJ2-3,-,CASSVEASRTDTQYF,TGTGCCAGCAGCGTAGAGGCCTCCCGAACAGATACGCAGTATTTT
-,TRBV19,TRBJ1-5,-,CASTSWTVSGNQPQHF,TGTGCCAGTACCTCTTGGACGGTTTCGGGCAATCAGCCCCAGCATTTT
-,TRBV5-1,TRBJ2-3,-,CASSLELTDTQYF,TGCGCCAGCAGCTTGGAGCTCACAGATACGCAGTATTTT
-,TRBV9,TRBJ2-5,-,CASSVVEETQYF,TGTGCCAGCAGCGTAGTCGAAGAGACCCAGTACTTC
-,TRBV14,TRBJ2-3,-,CASRGGLSTDTQYF,TGTGCCAGCAGGGGAGGACTAAGCACAGATACGCAGTATTTT
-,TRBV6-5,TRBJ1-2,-,CASSDYGYTF,TGTGCCAGCAGTGATTATGGCTACACCTTC
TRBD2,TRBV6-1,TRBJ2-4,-,CASSEVGGIENIQYF,TGTGCCAGCAGTGAAGTGGGAGGGATTGAAAACATTCAGTACTTC
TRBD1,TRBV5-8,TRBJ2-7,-,CASSLDMGQGYNEQYF,TGTGCCAGCAGCTTGGATATGGGACAGGGGTACAACGAGCAGTACTTC
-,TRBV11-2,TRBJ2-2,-,CASSVQTGANTGELFF,TGTGCCAGCAGCGTACAGACAGGAGCTAACACCGGGGAGCTGTTTTTT
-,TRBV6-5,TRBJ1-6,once,CASSYSGLSPLHF,TGTGCCAGCAGTTACTCGGGGCTATCACCCCTCCACTTT
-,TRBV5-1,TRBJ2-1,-,CASSLGINEQFF,TGCGCCAGCAGCTTAGGTATCAATGAGCAGTTCTTC
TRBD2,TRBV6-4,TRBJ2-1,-,CASSVAGGAGNEQFF,TGTGCCAGCAGTGTAGCGGGGGGGGCCGGGAATGAGCAGTTCTTC
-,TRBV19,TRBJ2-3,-,CASSLEGITDTQYF,TGTGCCAGTAGTCTGGAGGGGATCACAGATACGCAGTATTTT
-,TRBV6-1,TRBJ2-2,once,CASSVRWGVGELFF,TGTGCCAGCAGCGTTCGGTGGGGCGTGGGGGAGCTGTTTTTT
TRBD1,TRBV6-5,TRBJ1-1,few,CASRPGQGNTEAFF,TGTGCCAGCAGGCCGGGACAGGGAAACACTGAAGCTTTCTTT
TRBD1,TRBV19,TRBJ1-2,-,CASSVQGAGYGYTF,TGTGCCAGTAGTGTACAGGGGGCTGGCTATGGCTACACCTTC
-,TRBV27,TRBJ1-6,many,CASSLRGAGSPLHF,TGTGCCAGCAGTTTACGCGGCGCCGGTTCACCCCTCCACTTT
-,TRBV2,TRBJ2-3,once,CASSEDLGSTQYF,TGTGCCAGCAGTGAAGATCTAGGCTCCACGCAGTATTTT
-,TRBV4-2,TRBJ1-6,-,CASSQDRSSYNSPLHF,TGTGCCAGCAGCCAAGATCGGTCCTCCTATAATTCACCCCTCCACTTT
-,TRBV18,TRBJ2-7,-,CASSYGGIGSYEQYF,TGTGCCAGCTCATACGGGGGCATTGGTTCCTACGAGCAGTACTTC
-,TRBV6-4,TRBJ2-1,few,CASKPDAVYNEQFF,TGTGCCAGCAAGCCCGACGCGGTTTACAATGAGCAGTTCTTC
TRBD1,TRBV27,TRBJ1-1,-,CASSLSPRGRGTEAFF,TGTGCCAGCAGTTTATCCCCCAGGGGGCGGGGGACTGAAGCTTTCTTT
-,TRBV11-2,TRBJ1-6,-,CASRPQASSYNSPLHF,TGTGCCAGCAGACCACAGGCAAGCTCCTATAATTCACCCCTCCACTTT
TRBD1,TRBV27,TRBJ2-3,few,CASSFGTGGTDTQYF,TGTGCCAGCAGTTTCGGGACAGGGGGGACAGATACGCAGTATTTT
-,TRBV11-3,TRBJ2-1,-,CASSQRVGIYNEQFF,TGTGCCAGCAGCCAGAGGGTAGGGATATACAATGAGCAGTTCTTC
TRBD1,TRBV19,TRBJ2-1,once,CASSIDRQGYNEQFF,TGTGCCAGTAGTATAGACCGACAGGGATACAATGAGCAGTTCTTC
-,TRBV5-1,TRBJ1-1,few,CASSLDLMRGSEAFF,TGCGCCAGCAGCTTGGACCTTATGAGGGGGTCTGAAGCTTTCTTT
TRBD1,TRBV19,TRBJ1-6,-,CASSPTGTADSPLHF,TGTGCCAGTAGTCCGACCGGGACAGCAGACTCACCCCTCCACTTT
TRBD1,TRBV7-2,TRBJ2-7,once,CASSQPPGQGVFIF,TGTGCCAGCAGTCAGCCTCCGGGACAGGGAGTTTTTATCTTC
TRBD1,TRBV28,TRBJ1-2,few,CASSPGQGYGYTF,TGTGCCAGCAGTCCCGGACAGGGCTATGGCTACACCTTC
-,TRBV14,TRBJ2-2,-,CASSGGRGTGELFF,TGTGCCAGCAGCGGGGGTCGGGGCACCGGGGAGCTGTTTTTT
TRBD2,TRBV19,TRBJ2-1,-,CASSSGLAGGPFSYNEQFF,TGTGCCAGTAGTTCAGGACTAGCGGGGGGGCCATTCTCCTACAATGAGCAGTTCTTC
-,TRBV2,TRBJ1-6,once,CASRSSYNSPLHF,TGTGCCAGTCGGAGCTCCTATAATTCACCCCTCCACTTT
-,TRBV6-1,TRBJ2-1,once,CASSDLLEGEGDEQFF,TGTGCCAGCAGTGATCTACTAGAGGGGGAGGGGGATGAGCAGTTCTTC
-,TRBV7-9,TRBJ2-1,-,CASSFGGTNEQFF,TGTGCCAGCAGCTTTGGGGGCACCAATGAGCAGTTCTTC
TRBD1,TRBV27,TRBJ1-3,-,CASSTGAGNTIYF,TGTGCCAGCAGCACAGGGGCGGGAAACACCATATATTTT
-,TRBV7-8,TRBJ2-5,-,CASSLNPVIQETQYF,TGTGCCAGCAGCTTAAACCCCGTTATCCAAGAGACCCAGTACTTC
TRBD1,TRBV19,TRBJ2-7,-,CARAQGNYEQYF,TGTGCCAGAGCACAGGGGAACTACGAGCAGTACTTC
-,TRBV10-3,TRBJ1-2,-,CAISAGGNYGYTF,TGTGCCATCAGCGCGGGGGGGAACTATGGCTACACCTTC
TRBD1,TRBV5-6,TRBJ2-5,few,CASSERQGLRVTQYF,TGTGCCAGCAGCGAAAGACAGGGGCTTAGGGTGACCCAGTACTTC
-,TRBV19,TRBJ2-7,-,CASSILGTTSEQYF,TGTGCCAGTAGTATTTTAGGGACAACATCGGAGCAGTACTTC